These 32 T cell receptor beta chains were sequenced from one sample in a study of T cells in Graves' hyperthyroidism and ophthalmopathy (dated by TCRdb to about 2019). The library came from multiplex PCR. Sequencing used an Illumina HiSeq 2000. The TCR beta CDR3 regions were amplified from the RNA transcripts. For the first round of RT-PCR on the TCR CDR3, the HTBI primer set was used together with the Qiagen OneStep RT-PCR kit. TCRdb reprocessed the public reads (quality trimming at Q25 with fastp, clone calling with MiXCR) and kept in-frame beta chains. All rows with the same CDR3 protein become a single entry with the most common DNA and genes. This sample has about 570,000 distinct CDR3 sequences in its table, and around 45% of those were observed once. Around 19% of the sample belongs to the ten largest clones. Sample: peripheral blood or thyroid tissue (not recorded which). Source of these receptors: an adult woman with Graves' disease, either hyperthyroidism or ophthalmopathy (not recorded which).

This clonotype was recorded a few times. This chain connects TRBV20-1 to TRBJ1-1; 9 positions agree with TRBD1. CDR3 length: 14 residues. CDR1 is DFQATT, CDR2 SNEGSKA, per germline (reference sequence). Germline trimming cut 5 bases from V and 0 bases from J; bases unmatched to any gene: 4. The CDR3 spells CSAHRGHMNTEAFF. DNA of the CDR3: TGCAGTGCTCACAGGGGGCACATGAACACTGAAGCTTTCTTT.

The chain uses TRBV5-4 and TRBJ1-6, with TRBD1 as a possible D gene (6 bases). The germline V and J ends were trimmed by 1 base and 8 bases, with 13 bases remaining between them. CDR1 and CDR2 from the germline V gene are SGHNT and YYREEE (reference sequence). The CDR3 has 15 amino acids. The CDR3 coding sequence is TGTGCCAGCAGCTTGATAGGGGCAGGGGATTCACCCCTCCACTTT. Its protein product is CASSLIGAGDSPLHF.

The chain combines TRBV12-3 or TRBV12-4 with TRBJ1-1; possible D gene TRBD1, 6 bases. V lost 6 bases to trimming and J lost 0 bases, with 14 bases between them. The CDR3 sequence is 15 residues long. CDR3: CASSPGVGMNTEAFF. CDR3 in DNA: TGTGCCAGCAGCCCAGGGGTGGGAATGAACACTGAAGCTTTCTTT.

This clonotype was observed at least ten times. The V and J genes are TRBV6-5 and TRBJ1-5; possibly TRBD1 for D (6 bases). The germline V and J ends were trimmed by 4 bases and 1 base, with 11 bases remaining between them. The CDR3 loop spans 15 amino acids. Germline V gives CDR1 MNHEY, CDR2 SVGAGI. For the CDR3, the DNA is TGTGCCAGCAGTTCCACAGGGCCCAGCAATCAGCCCCAGCATTTT. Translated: CASSSTGPSNQPQHF.

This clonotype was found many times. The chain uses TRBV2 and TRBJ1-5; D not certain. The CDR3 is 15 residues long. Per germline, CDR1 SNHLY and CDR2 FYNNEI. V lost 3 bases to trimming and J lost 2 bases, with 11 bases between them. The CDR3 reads CASSDTGYGNQPQHF. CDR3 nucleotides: TGTGCCAGCAGTGATACCGGGTACGGCAATCAGCCCCAGCATTTT.

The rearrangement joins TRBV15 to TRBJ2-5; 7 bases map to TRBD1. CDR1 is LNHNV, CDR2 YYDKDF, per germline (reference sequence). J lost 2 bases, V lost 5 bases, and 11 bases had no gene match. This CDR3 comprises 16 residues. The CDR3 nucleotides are TGTGCCACCAGCGAAGGACGCTTGGGACAGCAAGAGACCCAGTACTTC. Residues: CATSEGRLGQQETQYF.

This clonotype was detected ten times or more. CDR3 sequence: CSASPGKLSGELFF. The CDR3 DNA sequence: TGCAGTGCTAGCCCGGGAAAGTTGTCCGGGGAGCTGTTTTTT. The rearrangement links TRBV20-1 to TRBJ2-2; D is possibly TRBD2 (5 bases). Germline values: CDR1 DFQATT, CDR2 SNEGSKA (reference sequence). The germline V and J ends were trimmed by 3 bases and 6 bases, with 14 bases remaining between them. CDR3 length: 14 amino acids.

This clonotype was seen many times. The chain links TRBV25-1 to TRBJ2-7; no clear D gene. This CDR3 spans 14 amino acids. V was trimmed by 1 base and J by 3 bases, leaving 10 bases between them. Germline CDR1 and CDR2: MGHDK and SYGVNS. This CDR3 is CASSESSLSYEQYF. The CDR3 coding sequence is TGTGCCAGCAGTGAATCTTCGTTAAGCTACGAGCAGTACTTC.

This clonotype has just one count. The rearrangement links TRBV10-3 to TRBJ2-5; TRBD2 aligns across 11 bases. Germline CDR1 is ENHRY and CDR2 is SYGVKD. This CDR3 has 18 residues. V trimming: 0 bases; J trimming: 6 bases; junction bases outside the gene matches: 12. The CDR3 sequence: CAISESTIAGGPRKTQYF. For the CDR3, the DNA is TGTGCCATCAGTGAGTCGACAATAGCGGGAGGGCCTAGGAAGACCCAGTACTTC.

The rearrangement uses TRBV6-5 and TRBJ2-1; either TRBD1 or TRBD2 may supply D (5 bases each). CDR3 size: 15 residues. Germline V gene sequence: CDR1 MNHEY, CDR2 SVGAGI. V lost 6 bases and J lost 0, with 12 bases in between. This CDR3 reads CASSQGPNSYNEQFF. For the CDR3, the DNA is TGTGCCAGCAGCCAGGGACCGAACTCCTACAATGAGCAGTTCTTC.

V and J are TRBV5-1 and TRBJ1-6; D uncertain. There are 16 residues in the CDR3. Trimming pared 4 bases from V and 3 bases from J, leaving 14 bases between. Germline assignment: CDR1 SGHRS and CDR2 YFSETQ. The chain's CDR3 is CASSGVRGSYNSPLHF. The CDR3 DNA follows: TGCGCCAGCAGCGGCGTTAGAGGAAGCTATAATTCACCCCTCCACTTT.

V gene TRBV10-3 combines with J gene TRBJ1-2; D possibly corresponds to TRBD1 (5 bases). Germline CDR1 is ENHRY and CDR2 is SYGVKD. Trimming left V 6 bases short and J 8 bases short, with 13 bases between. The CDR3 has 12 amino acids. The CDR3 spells CAIRQGGYGYTF. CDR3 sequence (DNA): TGTGCCATCAGGCAGGGCGGTTACGGCTACACCTTC.

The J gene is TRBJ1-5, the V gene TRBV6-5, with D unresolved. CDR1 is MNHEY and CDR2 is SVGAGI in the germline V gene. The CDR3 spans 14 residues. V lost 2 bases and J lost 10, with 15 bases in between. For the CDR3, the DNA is TGTGCCAGCAGTTACGTCGGCAGGTGGTATCCCCAGCATTTT. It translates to CASSYVGRWYPQHF.

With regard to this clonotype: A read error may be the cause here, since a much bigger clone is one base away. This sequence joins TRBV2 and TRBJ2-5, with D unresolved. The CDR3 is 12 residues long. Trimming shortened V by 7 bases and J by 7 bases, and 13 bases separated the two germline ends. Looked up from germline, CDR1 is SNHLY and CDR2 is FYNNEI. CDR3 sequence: CASTQAVATQYF. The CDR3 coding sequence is TGTGCCAGCACGCAGGCGGTAGCGACCCAGTACTTC.

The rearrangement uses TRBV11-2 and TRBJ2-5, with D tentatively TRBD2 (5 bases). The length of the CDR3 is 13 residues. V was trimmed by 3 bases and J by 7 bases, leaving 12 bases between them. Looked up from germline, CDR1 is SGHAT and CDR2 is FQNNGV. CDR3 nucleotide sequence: TGTGCCAGCAGCTTGAAACAGCGGACGACCCAGTACTTC. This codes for CASSLKQRTTQYF. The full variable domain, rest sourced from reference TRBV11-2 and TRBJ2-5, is EAGVAQSPRYKIIEKRQSVAFWCNPISGHATLYWYQQILGQGPKLLIQFQNNGVVDDSQLPKDRFSAERLKGVDSTLKIQPAKLEDSAVYLCASSLKQRTTQYFGPGTRLLVL.

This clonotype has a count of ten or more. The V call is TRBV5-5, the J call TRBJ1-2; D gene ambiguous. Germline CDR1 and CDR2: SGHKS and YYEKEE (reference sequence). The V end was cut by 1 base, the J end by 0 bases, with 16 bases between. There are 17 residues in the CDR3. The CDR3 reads CASSLRQHLGANYGYTF. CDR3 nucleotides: TGTGCCAGCAGCTTGCGGCAGCACCTCGGGGCTAACTATGGCTACACCTTC. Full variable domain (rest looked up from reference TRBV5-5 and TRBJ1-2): DAGVTQSPTHLIKTRGQQVTLRCSPISGHKSVSWYQQVLGQGPQFIFQYYEKEERGRGNFPDRFSARQFPNYSSELNVNALLLGDSALYLCASSLRQHLGANYGYTFGSGTRLTVV.

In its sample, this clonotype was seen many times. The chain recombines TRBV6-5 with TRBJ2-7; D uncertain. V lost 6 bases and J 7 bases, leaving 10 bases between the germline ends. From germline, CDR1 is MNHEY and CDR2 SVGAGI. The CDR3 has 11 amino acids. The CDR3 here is CASRRLGEQYF. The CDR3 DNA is TGTGCCAGCAGACGACTCGGGGAGCAGTACTTC.

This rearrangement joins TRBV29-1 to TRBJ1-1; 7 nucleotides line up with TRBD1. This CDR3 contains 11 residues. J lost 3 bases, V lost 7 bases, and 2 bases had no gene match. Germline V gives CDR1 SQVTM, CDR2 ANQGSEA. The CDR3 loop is CSAQGDTEAFF. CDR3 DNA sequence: TGCAGCGCTCAGGGGGACACTGAAGCTTTCTTT.

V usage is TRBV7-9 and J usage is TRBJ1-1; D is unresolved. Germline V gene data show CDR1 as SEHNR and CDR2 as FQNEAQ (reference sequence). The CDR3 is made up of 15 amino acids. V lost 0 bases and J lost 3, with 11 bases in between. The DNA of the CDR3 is TGTGCCAGCAGCTTAGCCGATGCCTGGCACACTGAAGCTTTCTTT. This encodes CASSLADAWHTEAFF.

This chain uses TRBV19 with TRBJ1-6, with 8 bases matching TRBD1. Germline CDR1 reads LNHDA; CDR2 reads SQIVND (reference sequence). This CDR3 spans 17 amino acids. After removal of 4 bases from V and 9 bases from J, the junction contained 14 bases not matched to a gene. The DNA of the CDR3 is TGTGCCAGTAGTACTAACCGCCGGACAGGGTTTAGTTCACCCCTCCACTTT. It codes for CASSTNRRTGFSSPLHF.

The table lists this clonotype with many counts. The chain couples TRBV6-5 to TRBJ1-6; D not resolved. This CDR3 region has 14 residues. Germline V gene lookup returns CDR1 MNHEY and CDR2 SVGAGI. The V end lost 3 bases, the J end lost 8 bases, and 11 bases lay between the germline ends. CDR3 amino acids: CASSYWSKDSPLHF. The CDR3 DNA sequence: TGTGCCAGCAGTTATTGGTCCAAGGATTCACCCCTCCACTTT.

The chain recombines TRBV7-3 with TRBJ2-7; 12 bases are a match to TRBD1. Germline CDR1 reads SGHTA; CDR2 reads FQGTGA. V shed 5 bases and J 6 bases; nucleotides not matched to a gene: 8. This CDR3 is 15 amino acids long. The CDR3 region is CASSTHPGQGAEQYF. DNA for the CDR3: TGTGCCAGCAGCACCCACCCGGGACAGGGGGCCGAGCAGTACTTC.

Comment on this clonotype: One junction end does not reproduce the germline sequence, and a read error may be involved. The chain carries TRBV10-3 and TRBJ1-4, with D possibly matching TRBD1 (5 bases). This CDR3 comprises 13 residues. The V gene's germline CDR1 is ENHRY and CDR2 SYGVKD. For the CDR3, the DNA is TGTGCCATCAGTGACAGGGATAATGAAGAACTGTTTTTT. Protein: CAISDRDNEELFF.

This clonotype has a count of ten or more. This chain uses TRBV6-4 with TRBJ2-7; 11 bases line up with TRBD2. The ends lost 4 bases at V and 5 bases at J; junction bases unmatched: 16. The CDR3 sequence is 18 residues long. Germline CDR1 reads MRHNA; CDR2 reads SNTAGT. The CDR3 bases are TGTGCCAGCAGTGGAAGAACTAGCGGGAGATGGGGAGAGGACGAGCAGTACTTC. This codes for CASSGRTSGRWGEDEQYF.

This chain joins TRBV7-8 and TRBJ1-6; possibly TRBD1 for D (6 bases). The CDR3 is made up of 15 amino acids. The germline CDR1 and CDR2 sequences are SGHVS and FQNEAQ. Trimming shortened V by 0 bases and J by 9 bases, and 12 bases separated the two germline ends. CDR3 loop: CASSLAGGSGSPLHF. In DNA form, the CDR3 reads TGTGCCAGCAGCTTAGCAGGGGGGAGTGGTTCACCCCTCCACTTT.

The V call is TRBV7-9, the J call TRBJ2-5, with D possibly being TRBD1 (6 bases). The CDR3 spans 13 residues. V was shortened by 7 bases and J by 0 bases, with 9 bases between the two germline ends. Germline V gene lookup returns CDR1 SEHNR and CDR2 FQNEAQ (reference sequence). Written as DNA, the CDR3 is TGTGCCAGCAAAAGGGGGAACCAAGAGACCCAGTACTTC. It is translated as CASKRGNQETQYF.

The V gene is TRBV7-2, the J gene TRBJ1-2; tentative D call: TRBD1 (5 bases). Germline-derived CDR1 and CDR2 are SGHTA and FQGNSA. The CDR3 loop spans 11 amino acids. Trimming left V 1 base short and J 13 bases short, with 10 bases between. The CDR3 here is CASSLVGGSTF. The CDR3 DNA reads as TGTGCCAGCAGCTTAGTGGGGGGTAGCACCTTC.

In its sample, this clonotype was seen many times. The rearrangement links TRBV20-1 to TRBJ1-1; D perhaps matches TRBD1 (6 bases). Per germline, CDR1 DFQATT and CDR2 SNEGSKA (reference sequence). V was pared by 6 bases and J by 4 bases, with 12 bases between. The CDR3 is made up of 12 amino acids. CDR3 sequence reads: CSADRQVTEAFF. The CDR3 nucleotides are TGCAGTGCCGATAGACAGGTCACTGAAGCTTTCTTT.

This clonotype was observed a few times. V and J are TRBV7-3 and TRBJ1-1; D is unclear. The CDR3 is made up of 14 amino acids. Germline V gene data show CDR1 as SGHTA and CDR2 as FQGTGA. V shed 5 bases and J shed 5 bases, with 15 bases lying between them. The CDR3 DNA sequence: TGTGCCAGCAGCCAAAGCGGGGTAGGGACTGAAGCTTTCTTT. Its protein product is CASSQSGVGTEAFF.

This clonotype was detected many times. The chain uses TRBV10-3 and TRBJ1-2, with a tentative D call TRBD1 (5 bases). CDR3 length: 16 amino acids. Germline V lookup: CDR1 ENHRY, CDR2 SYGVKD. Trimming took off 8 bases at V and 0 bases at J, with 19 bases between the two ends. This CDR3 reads CAIAGRLGNTNYGYTF. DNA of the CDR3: TGTGCCATCGCGGGGCGGCTCGGGAATACTAACTATGGCTACACCTTC.

The CDR3 DNA reads as TGTGCCTGCGCGGGAGTAGCGGGAGAGGCGACAAAGACCCAGTACTTC. Amino acid sequence: CACAGVAGEATKTQYF. The chain has TRBV11-2 and TRBJ2-5; 9 nucleotides align to TRBD2. This CDR3 spans 16 amino acids. Trimming at V came to 11 bases and at J to 6 bases, leaving 19 bases not matched to a gene. Germline V gives CDR1 SGHAT, CDR2 FQNNGV.

CDR3 nucleotide sequence: TGTGCCACGAAACGACGGGTCCTGGAGACCCAGTACTTC. This sequence encodes CATKRRVLETQYF. This chain connects TRBV28 to TRBJ2-5; no clear D. Germline-derived CDR1 and CDR2 are MDHEN and SYDVKM. This CDR3 comprises 13 residues. The V end lost 10 bases, the J end lost 5 bases, and 17 bases lay between the germline ends.